These T cell receptor beta chains were read from a single sample in a study of graft-versus-host responses after intestinal transplantation. These receptors' targets are unknown. Clones were read by immunoSEQ multiplex PCR, and TCRdb kept only the in-frame ones, dropping some. This table has roughly 93,000 clones, less than 95% appearing once. The source was unstimulated CD8+ T cells sorted from spleen or lymph node cells, collected before transplant. Receptor source: a human donor who was the organ donor for an intestinal transplant. Each CDR3 is given with its conserved first and last residue. A D gene is named only where the DNA matches it firmly. Some rows mark clone size as missing; the rest say once, few, many or name a class of expanded clone.

-,few,TRBV28,TRBJ2-7,CASRPTGTLTSYEQYF,TGTGCCAGCAGGCCCACCGGGACACTTACATCCTACGAGCAGTACTTC
-,-,TRBV16,TRBJ1-1,CASSQSRGNTEAFF,TGTGCCAGCAGCCAATCTAGGGGGAACACTGAAGCTTTCTTT
TRBD1,-,TRBV10-3,TRBJ2-7,CATGTGGDYEQYF,TGTGCCACAGGGACAGGGGGCGATTACGAGCAGTACTTC
TRBD1,-,TRBV6-6,TRBJ1-1,CASRLNRGGDTEAFF,TGTGCCAGCAGACTAAACAGGGGTGGGGACACTGAAGCTTTCTTT
-,-,TRBV5-1,TRBJ1-2,CASSFHGGSYGYTF,TGCGCCAGCAGCTTCCATGGGGGCAGCTATGGCTACACCTTC
-,-,TRBV10-2,TRBJ1-1,CASMGGTEAFF,TGCGCCAGCATGGGGGGCACTGAAGCTTTCTTT
TRBD2,-,TRBV5-1,TRBJ2-1,CASSLVSGGNEQFF,TGCGCCAGCAGCTTGGTTTCGGGGGGCAATGAGCAGTTCTTC
-,-,TRBV6-6,TRBJ2-7,CASSPETLGSYEQYF,TGTGCCAGCAGCCCGGAAACACTAGGATCCTACGAGCAGTACTTC
-,-,TRBV4-2,TRBJ1-2,CASSQEEGGSYGYTF,TGTGCCAGCAGCCAAGAGGAGGGCGGCAGCTATGGCTACACCTTC
-,-,TRBV7-9,TRBJ1-6,CASTFLGAPNSPLHF,TGTGCCAGCACCTTCTTGGGGGCGCCTAATTCACCCCTCCACTTT
-,-,TRBV7-9,TRBJ2-7,CASSSGTLLYEQYF,TGTGCCAGCAGCTCCGGGACACTTCTCTACGAGCAGTACTTC
TRBD1,-,TRBV7-6,TRBJ1-4,CASSLAGTGEQFF,TGTGCCAGCAGCTTAGCAGGGACAGGGGAGCAGTTTTTT
-,-,TRBV2,TRBJ1-1,CASCRRGGDTEAFF,TGTGCCAGTTGTCGCAGGGGAGGGGACACTGAAGCTTTCTTT
TRBD1,-,TRBV5-1,TRBJ1-2,CASRRGQGADGYTF,TGCGCCAGCAGAAGGGGACAGGGAGCCGATGGCTACACCTTC
TRBD1,-,TRBV30,TRBJ1-1,CAWSLGQGNTEAFF,TGTGCCTGGAGCTTAGGACAGGGGAACACTGAAGCTTTCTTT
TRBD2,-,TRBV6-5,TRBJ2-7,CASRGTSSYEQYF,TGTGCCAGCAGGGGGACTAGCTCCTACGAGCAGTACTTC
-,-,TRBV5-6,TRBJ1-6,CASSLPGHPSPLHF,TGTGCCAGCAGCTTGCCGGGACACCCTTCACCCCTCCACTTT
TRBD1,-,TRBV9,TRBJ1-2,CASSDSRDSSYGYTF,TGTGCCAGCAGCGATTCCCGGGACAGTAGTTATGGCTACACCTTC
TRBD2,-,TRBV2,TRBJ2-3,CASSGLAGGTDTQYF,TGTGCCAGCAGTGGACTAGCGGGGGGGACAGATACGCAGTATTTT
-,-,TRBV7-2,TRBJ2-1,CASSLSRGGEQFF,TGTGCCAGCAGCTTATCGCGGGGAGGTGAGCAGTTCTTC